This T cell receptor (beta chain) was captured by sequencing in a study of T cells expressing NK-cell markers. TCRdb reanalyzed the 5' RACE reads and collapses them to one entry per CDR3 protein, without DNA. The data show some 410,000 distinct CDR3 sequences, and the top ten clones hold about 7.3%. Broader study findings: Nothing established the HCMV specificity of expanded NKG2C+ T cell clones.

About this clonotype itself: No antigen is known for it.

The CDR3 runs 13 residues. Germline CDR1 is SQVTM and CDR2 is ANQGSEA. The chain recombines TRBV29-1 with TRBJ2-3; TCRdb designates TRBD1, a call that cannot be tested without DNA. The source material was blood T cells: a sorted CD56 or NKG2C T cell subset, CD4+ or CD8+ T cells, or bulk PBMC T cells (not recorded which). This TCR derives from a woman between 18 and 75 years old in good health. The CDR3: CSVGGAYTDTQYF.